The 26 T cell receptor beta chains in this list originate from one sample, sequenced in a study of radiotherapy plus CTLA-4 blockade in lung cancer. Produced via immunoSEQ multiplex PCR; TCRdb's table is partial and in-frame only. This sample has 90,000 to 150,000 clones, with 78% found just once. Sequenced here: peripheral blood, sampled from a patient treated with radiotherapy plus ipilimumab. These receptors were obtained from a human donor with non-small cell lung cancer who had a partial response to radiotherapy plus ipilimumab.

The rearrangement links TRBV30 to TRBJ2-7; D not certain. The V and J ends lost 2 bases and 6 bases respectively, with 8 bases between them. CDR1 is GTSNPN, CDR2 SVGIG, per germline (reference sequence). This CDR3 region has 11 residues. CDR3 nucleotides: TGTGCCTGGAGTCAGTCCCTCGAGCAGTACTTC. Its protein product is CAWSQSLEQYF.

J is TRBJ1-1 and V is TRBV5-1, with 8 bases that match TRBD1. The CDR3 covers 14 residues. Trimming cost V 3 bases and J 4 bases; bases outside gene matches: 5. In germline, CDR1 is SGHRS, CDR2 YFSETQ. The CDR3 sequence: CASSSNTGGTEAFF. Here the CDR3 DNA reads TGCGCCAGCAGCTCCAACACAGGGGGCACTGAAGCTTTCTTT. Combining the CDR3 with reference TRBV5-1 and TRBJ1-1 gives the whole variable domain KAGVTQTPRYLIKTRGQQVTLSCSPISGHRSVSWYQQTPGQGLQFLFEYFSETQRNKGNFPGRFSGRQFSNSRSEMNVSTLELGDSALYLCASSSNTGGTEAFFGQGTRLTVV.

This clone was picked up a small number of times. The chain is built from TRBV27 and TRBJ1-6; 9 bases are a match to TRBD1. V lost 4 bases and J lost 10; bases outside the gene matches: 8. CDR1 and CDR2 (germline): MNHEY, SMNVEV (reference sequence). The CDR3 is made up of 15 amino acids. In nucleotides, the CDR3 is TGTGCCAGCAGTTGGACCGGGACAGGGAGATCACCCCTCCACTTT. Translating it yields CASSWTGTGRSPLHF.

The chain couples TRBV7-9 to TRBJ1-5; D perhaps matches TRBD1 (6 bases). The germline V gene encodes CDR1 SEHNR and CDR2 FQNEAQ (reference sequence). V was clipped by 0 bases and J by 0 bases, with 12 bases between them. The CDR3 runs to 17 residues. The CDR3 spells CASSLAPRQDSNQPQHF. The DNA of the CDR3 is TGTGCCAGCAGCTTAGCCCCCCGACAGGATAGCAATCAGCCCCAGCATTTT.

The chain is built from TRBV4-1 and TRBJ1-1; no clear D. The CDR3 spans 15 residues. Deletions cut 0 bases from V and 1 base from J, with 9 bases between. Germline V gives CDR1 MGHRA, CDR2 YSYEKL. In DNA form, the CDR3 reads TGCGCCAGCAGCCAAGAGAGGTCGGGGAACACTGAAGCTTTCTTT. Protein: CASSQERSGNTEAFF.

The chain has TRBV5-1 and TRBJ2-1; 12 bases are a match to TRBD1. The germline gives CDR1 SGHRS, CDR2 YFSETQ. The CDR3 extends over 16 amino acids. The V segment lost 0 bases and the J segment 10 bases; nucleotides outside the gene matches: 8. This CDR3 reads CASSLEPGTGGWEQFF. The CDR3, as DNA: TGCGCCAGCAGCTTGGAGCCCGGGACAGGGGGCTGGGAGCAGTTCTTC.

This clone came up once. CDR3 loop: CASSLVLYRSTEAFF. For the CDR3, the DNA is TGTGCCAGCAGCTTAGTCCTATACAGGAGTACTGAAGCTTTCTTT. The chain employs TRBV7-9 and TRBJ1-1; D is possibly TRBD1 (5 bases). This CDR3 has 15 residues. V lost 1 base, J lost 5 bases, and 14 bases lay in between. CDR1 is SEHNR and CDR2 is FQNEAQ in the germline V gene (reference sequence).

The CDR3 DNA is TGCGCCAGCAGCTTTGGGACTAGCGGGAGAAAGGTGCAGTTCTTC. It yields the protein CASSFGTSGRKVQFF. The chain combines TRBV5-1 with TRBJ2-1; 14 nucleotides align to TRBD2. Germline V lookup: CDR1 SGHRS, CDR2 YFSETQ. V shed 2 bases and J 12 bases; nucleotides not matched to a gene: 7. This CDR3 has 15 residues.

The V call is TRBV30, the J call TRBJ2-4; 8 positions match TRBD2. The germline CDR1 and CDR2 sequences are GTSNPN and SVGIG (reference sequence). V lost 4 bases and J lost 3; bases outside the gene matches: 17. The length of the CDR3 is 18 residues. CDR3 protein: CAWNHGTTGRAGKNIQYF. The CDR3 DNA is TGTGCCTGGAATCACGGTACGACCGGGAGGGCCGGCAAAAACATTCAGTACTTC.

The V and J genes are TRBV28 and TRBJ2-2; D unclear. Germline loops: CDR1 MDHEN, CDR2 SYDVKM. This CDR3 is built from 14 residues. Trimming left V 2 bases short and J 1 base short, with 5 bases between. This CDR3 reads CASSLIGNTGELFF. The CDR3 DNA reads as TGTGCCAGCAGTTTAATCGGGAACACCGGGGAGCTGTTTTTT.

This chain links TRBV2 with TRBJ2-2; D perhaps matches TRBD2 (5 bases). The CDR3 consists of 12 residues. Germline V gene lookup returns CDR1 SNHLY and CDR2 FYNNEI. Deletions cut 4 bases from V and 8 bases from J, with 8 bases between. The chain's CDR3 is CASSVEGGELFF. The CDR3 nucleotides read TGTGCCAGCAGTGTTGAGGGAGGGGAGCTGTTTTTT.

The gene calls are TRBV29-1 and TRBJ2-2; 9 nucleotides agree with TRBD2. In germline, CDR1 is SQVTM, CDR2 ANQGSEA. With V trimmed by 6 bases and J by 4 bases, 6 bases remained unmatched. This CDR3 has 14 residues. The CDR3 protein is CSVTEREVTGELFF. The CDR3 nucleotides are TGCAGCGTGACGGAGCGGGAGGTCACCGGGGAGCTGTTTTTT.

This chain uses TRBV28 with TRBJ2-2; 11 bases align to TRBD2. This CDR3 has 15 amino acids. The junction had 7 bases not matched to a gene; V was cut back by 8 bases and J by 5 bases. CDR1 and CDR2 from the germline V gene are MDHEN and SYDVKM. The CDR3 loop is CASGLAGGGTGELFF. CDR3 sequence (DNA): TGTGCCAGCGGGCTAGCGGGAGGCGGGACCGGGGAGCTGTTTTTT.

The chain employs TRBV5-1 and TRBJ1-5; D not certain. The CDR3 runs 16 residues. CDR1 is SGHRS, CDR2 YFSETQ, per germline. V gave up 0 bases and J gave up 1 base, with 11 bases separating them. This CDR3 reads CASSLDSSISNQPQHF. CDR3 nucleotide sequence: TGCGCCAGCAGCTTGGACTCATCGATCAGCAATCAGCCCCAGCATTTT.

The rearrangement uses TRBV27 and TRBJ2-2, with a weak D call TRBD1 (6 bases). V was cut by 2 bases and J by 6 bases, with 13 bases left in between. From germline, CDR1 is MNHEY and CDR2 SMNVEV (reference sequence). This CDR3 has 15 residues. The CDR3 sequence is CASSLARGVPGELFF. The CDR3 region has the DNA TGTGCCAGCAGTTTAGCCAGGGGAGTCCCCGGGGAGCTGTTTTTT.

This clone was counted ten times or more. The chain carries TRBV29-1 and TRBJ1-2; D remains ambiguous. The CDR3 sequence is 12 residues long. Germline assignment: CDR1 SQVTM and CDR2 ANQGSEA. Trimming cost V 6 bases and J 8 bases, with 16 bases left between them. This CDR3 reads CSVGEGQLGYTF. The DNA of the CDR3 is TGCAGCGTGGGTGAGGGCCAGCTGGGCTACACCTTC.

The chain is built from TRBV5-4 and TRBJ1-2; the match to TRBD1 covers 7 bases. CDR1 is SGHNT, CDR2 YYREEE, per germline (reference sequence). The V segment lost 5 bases and the J segment 4 bases; nucleotides outside the gene matches: 11. This CDR3 contains 15 residues. The CDR3 coding sequence is TGTGCCAGCAGTTCAGGGACAGTTAAGTCCTATGGCTACACCTTC. This codes for CASSSGTVKSYGYTF. Full variable domain (outside the CDR3, taken from reference TRBV5-4 and TRBJ1-2): ETGVTQSPTHLIKTRGQQVTLRCSSQSGHNTVSWYQQALGQGPQFIFQYYREEENGRGNFPPRFSGLQFPNYSSELNVNALELDDSALYLCASSSGTVKSYGYTFGSGTRLTVV.

V gene TRBV7-9 combines with J gene TRBJ2-1, with TRBD2 matching over 7 bases. This CDR3 spans 16 amino acids. Germline assignment: CDR1 SEHNR and CDR2 FQNEAQ (reference sequence). Trimming at V came to 0 bases and at J to 7 bases, leaving 9 bases not matched to a gene. The CDR3 loop is CASSLAGGRERNEQFF. The DNA for the CDR3 is TGTGCCAGCAGCTTAGCCGGCGGGCGGGAGAGGAATGAGCAGTTCTTC.

Comment on this clone: The DNA is omitted, as the CDR3 cannot be located on it reliably, and the CDR3 follows TCRdb's listing. The chain has TRBV5-1 and TRBJ2-5; the DNA was not used to check the table's D call, TRBD1. CDR1 is SGHRS and CDR2 is YFSETQ in the germline V gene. The CDR3 adds up to 14 amino acids, both ends counted. CDR3 region: CASSFLWGQETQYF.

The chain has TRBV10-3 and TRBJ1-2; 7 nucleotides align to TRBD1. The CDR3 length is 15 residues. The junction had 8 bases not matched to a gene; V was cut back by 3 bases and J by 4 bases. Germline loops: CDR1 ENHRY, CDR2 SYGVKD. The CDR3 DNA sequence: TGTGCCATCAGTGACTATCGACAGGGCTCCTATGGCTACACCTTC. It encodes CAISDYRQGSYGYTF.

The chain links TRBV6-4 to TRBJ1-2; TRBD1 aligns across 9 bases. There are 15 residues in the CDR3. Per the germline V gene, CDR1 is MRHNA and CDR2 is SNTAGT. V lost 6 bases and J lost 5; bases outside the gene matches: 10. CDR3 sequence: CASREAPTGGYGYTF. Here the CDR3 DNA reads TGTGCCAGCAGGGAGGCCCCGACAGGGGGATATGGCTACACCTTC.

This chain joins TRBV28 and TRBJ2-1; TRBD2 might be the D (5 bases). Germline loops: CDR1 MDHEN, CDR2 SYDVKM. Trimming shortened V by 8 bases and J by 3 bases, and 11 bases separated the two germline ends. CDR3 size: 13 residues. The CDR3 DNA sequence: TGTGCCAGCTCGATCGGGGACTACAATGAGCAGTTCTTC. It is translated as CASSIGDYNEQFF.

The chain uses TRBV6-1 and TRBJ2-5, with 7 bases identical to TRBD2. Trimming cost V 3 bases and J 4 bases; bases outside gene matches: 8. The CDR3 spans 15 residues. Looked up from germline, CDR1 is MNHNS and CDR2 is SASEGT. The CDR3 region has the DNA TGTGCCAGCAGTGACCTTGCGGGAGCTGGAGAGACCCAGTACTTC. It translates to CASSDLAGAGETQYF.

In its sample, this clone was seen once. The gene calls are TRBV18 and TRBJ1-1; 7 bases are shared with TRBD1. The germline V gene encodes CDR1 KGHSH and CDR2 LQKENI. This CDR3 region has 15 residues. V shed 2 bases and J 2 bases; nucleotides not matched to a gene: 5. CDR3 in DNA: TGTGCCAGCTCACCAAACGGACAGGATAACACTGAAGCTTTCTTT. This sequence encodes CASSPNGQDNTEAFF.

The sample holds a few counts of this clone. This sequence joins TRBV5-1 and TRBJ2-1, with 14 nucleotides matching TRBD2. The junction had 8 bases not matched to a gene; V was cut back by 4 bases and J by 8 bases. The germline CDR1 and CDR2 sequences are SGHRS and YFSETQ. CDR3 length: 16 amino acids. In nucleotides, the CDR3 is TGCGCCAGCAGCCTCGGAGGGACTAGCGGGAGCTATGAGCAGTTCTTC. As protein: CASSLGGTSGSYEQFF.

The J gene is TRBJ1-6, the V gene TRBV14; D gene uncertain. In germline, CDR1 is SGHDN, CDR2 FVKESK. The CDR3 runs to 14 residues. Trimming took off 1 base at V and 6 bases at J, with 7 bases between the two ends. The chain's CDR3 is CASSQGSLNSPLHF. CDR3 coding DNA: TGTGCCAGCAGCCAAGGTTCCCTTAATTCACCCCTCCACTTT. Supplemented by reference TRBV14 and TRBJ1-6, the full variable domain reads EAGVTQFPSHSVIEKGQTVTLRCDPISGHDNLYWYRRVMGKEIKFLLHFVKESKQDESGMPNNRFLAERTGGTYSTLKVQPAELEDSGVYFCASSQGSLNSPLHFGNGTRLTVT.